The 9 T cell receptor beta chains below were found in one sample sequenced in a study of radiotherapy plus CTLA-4 blockade in lung cancer. Profiled with immunoSEQ multiplex PCR; TCRdb holds only in-frame clones, not every one. The sample carries 50,000 to 65,000 clones, 79% recorded once. The source was peripheral blood, collected from a patient treated with radiotherapy plus ipilimumab. The receptors were sampled from a human donor with non-small cell lung cancer who had a complete response to radiotherapy plus ipilimumab.

The gene calls are TRBV2 and TRBJ2-1; TRBD2 aligns across 9 bases. With 10 bases clipped from V and 7 bases from J, the junction kept 11 bases outside the gene matches. In germline, CDR1 is SNHLY, CDR2 FYNNEI. CDR3 length: 14 amino acids. CDR3 nucleotide sequence: TGTGCCACCAAGGGGCGGGGGGGCCAAAATGAGCAGTTCTTC. As protein: CATKGRGGQNEQFF.

The V call is TRBV6-5, the J call TRBJ1-6; D may be TRBD1 (6 bases). Germline loops: CDR1 MNHEY, CDR2 SVGAGI. The CDR3 spans 16 residues. V shed 4 bases and J shed 10 bases, with 20 bases lying between them. The DNA of the CDR3 is TGTGCCAGCAGTTCCACAGGGTCTCGGTCACGGTCACCCCTCCACTTT. It yields the protein CASSSTGSRSRSPLHF.

The V call is TRBV11-2, the J call TRBJ1-2; no firm D call. V was trimmed by 0 bases and J by 4 bases, leaving 3 bases between them. The CDR3 sequence is 12 residues long. Germline V gives CDR1 SGHAT, CDR2 FQNNGV. The CDR3 sequence is CASSLDSYGYTF. In nucleotides, the CDR3 is TGTGCCAGCAGCTTAGACAGCTATGGCTACACCTTC.

This chain uses TRBV29-1 with TRBJ1-4; no reliable D call. CDR3 length: 11 residues. V lost 4 bases and J lost 7, with 7 bases in between. Germline V CDR1 and CDR2: SQVTM, ANQGSEA. CDR3 in amino acids: CSVVEGEKLFF. In nucleotides, the CDR3 is TGCAGCGTTGTGGAGGGTGAAAAACTGTTTTTT.

This clone turned up a few times. V is TRBV5-1 and J is TRBJ2-3; perhaps TRBD2 as D (6 bases). V was trimmed by 1 base and J by 5 bases, leaving 11 bases between them. This CDR3 is 14 amino acids long. The V gene's germline CDR1 is SGHRS and CDR2 YFSETQ. The CDR3 loop reads CASSLTGEQDTQYF. The CDR3 DNA reads TGCGCCAGCAGCTTGACGGGAGAGCAAGATACGCAGTATTTT. Supplemented by reference TRBV5-1 and TRBJ2-3, the full variable domain reads KAGVTQTPRYLIKTRGQQVTLSCSPISGHRSVSWYQQTPGQGLQFLFEYFSETQRNKGNFPGRFSGRQFSNSRSEMNVSTLELGDSALYLCASSLTGEQDTQYFGPGTRLTVL.

The V call is TRBV7-6, the J call TRBJ2-5; perhaps TRBD2 as D (6 bases). Trimming pared 0 bases from V and 2 bases from J, leaving 13 bases between. The CDR3 totals 16 residues. Germline lookup yields CDR1 SGHVS and CDR2 FNYEAQ. The CDR3 sequence is CASSLAQGLAQETQYF. CDR3 in DNA: TGTGCCAGCAGCTTAGCGCAGGGACTTGCTCAAGAGACCCAGTACTTC. The whole variable domain, filled in from reference TRBV7-6 and TRBJ2-5, reads GAGVSQSPRYKVTKRGQDVALRCDPISGHVSLYWYRQALGQGPEFLTYFNYEAQQDKSGLPNDRFSAERPEGSISTLTIQRTEQRDSAMYRCASSLAQGLAQETQYFGPGTRLLVL.

The V and J genes are TRBV7-2 and TRBJ2-5, with D maybe TRBD2 (6 bases). This CDR3 has 15 amino acids. Trimming took off 3 bases at V and 2 bases at J, with 13 bases between the two ends. Germline CDR1 is SGHTA and CDR2 is FQGNSA. The CDR3 loop reads CASSLGLGLQETQYF. CDR3 nucleotides: TGTGCCAGCAGCTTGGGACTCGGCCTTCAAGAGACCCAGTACTTC. The full variable domain, in which reference TRBV7-2 and TRBJ2-5 provide the parts outside the CDR3, is GAGVSQSPSNKVTEKGKDVELRCDPISGHTALYWYRQSLGQGLEFLIYFQGNSAPDKSGLPSDRFSAERTGGSVSTLTIQRTQQEDSAVYLCASSLGLGLQETQYFGPGTRLLVL.

The chain recombines TRBV29-1 with TRBJ1-5; 7 positions agree with TRBD1. The CDR3 contains 14 residues. The germline gives CDR1 SQVTM, CDR2 ANQGSEA. V lost 7 bases to trimming and J lost 6 bases; unmatched junction nucleotides: 12. Here the CDR3 reads CSASTGAEGQPQHF. CDR3 coding DNA: TGCAGCGCCTCCACAGGGGCGGAGGGTCAGCCCCAGCATTTT. The entire variable domain, with the rest obtained from reference TRBV29-1 and TRBJ1-5, is as follows: SAVISQKPSRDICQRGTSLTIQCQVDSQVTMMFWYRQQPGQSLTLIATANQGSEATYESGFVIDKFPISRPNLTFSTLTVSNMSPEDSSIYLCSASTGAEGQPQHFGDGTRLSIL.

V gene TRBV11-2 combines with J gene TRBJ2-5, with 10 nucleotides matching TRBD1. V dropped 4 bases and J dropped 5; count of bases not matched to a gene: 4. There are 14 residues in the CDR3. Germline V gene lookup returns CDR1 SGHAT and CDR2 FQNNGV. The DNA of the CDR3 is TGTGCCAGCAGCTCCGACAGGGGGCGGGAGACCCAGTACTTC. It yields the protein CASSSDRGRETQYF.